This note documents a single T cell receptor (beta chain) sequence. The antigen remains undetermined. The data belong to a study of T-cell reconstitution after alpha-beta-depleted transplantation in children. Molecular barcoding with unique molecular identifiers was used for the TCRbeta library. TCRdb re-called the PCR reads through MiXCR, storing one row per CDR3 protein. This sample has fewer than 450,000 distinct CDR3 sequences, with 15% to 20% found just once. Germline values: CDR1 SNHLY, CDR2 FYNNEI. Trimming pared 7 bases from V and 6 bases from J, leaving 15 bases between. This CDR3 contains 14 residues. Study-level findings and limits: Newly generated T cells supplied most T-cell counts and diversity one year post-transplant. Some patients' high day-60 TCRbeta diversity was traced to surviving recipient T cells and thymic progenitors. It was reported that alpha-beta T cells came from several hundred expanded graft clones (about two months after transplant).

The receptor's source is a male patient under 10 years old who had a stem cell transplant for acute lymphoblastic leukemia, so the T cells may come from the graft donor. This sample comprised PBMCs, mostly from graft donor cells, obtained 360 days after TCRalphabeta/CD19-depleted stem cell transplant. This chain joins TRBV2 and TRBJ2-2, with D tentatively TRBD2 (5 bases). Here the CDR3 reads CASTRGGEPGELFF. The CDR3 bases are TGTGCCAGCACCCGGGGTGGGGAACCCGGGGAGCTGTTTTTT.